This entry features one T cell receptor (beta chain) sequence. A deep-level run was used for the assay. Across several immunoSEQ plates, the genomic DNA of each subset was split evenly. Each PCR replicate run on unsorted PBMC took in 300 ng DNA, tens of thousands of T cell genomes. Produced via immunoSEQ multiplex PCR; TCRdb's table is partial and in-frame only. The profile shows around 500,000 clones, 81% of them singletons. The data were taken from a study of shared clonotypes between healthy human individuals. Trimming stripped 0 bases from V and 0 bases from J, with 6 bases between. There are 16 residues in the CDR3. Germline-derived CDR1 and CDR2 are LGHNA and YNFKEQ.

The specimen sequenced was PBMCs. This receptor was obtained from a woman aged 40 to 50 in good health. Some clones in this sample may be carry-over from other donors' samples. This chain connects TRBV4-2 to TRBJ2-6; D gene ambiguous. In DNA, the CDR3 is TGTGCCAGCAGCCAAGATACCTCCTCTGGGGCCAACGTCCTGACTTTC. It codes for CASSQDTSSGANVLTF.